This T cell receptor (beta chain) was recovered during a study of cytotoxic CD8 clonotypes in ibrutinib-treated CLL. Study-wide results and limits: Under treatment, the uncommon public clonotypes either contracted or remained stable. Researchers report that baseline clonality outpaced age-matched healthy donors and tracked circulating CD8+ T-cell counts. Sustained-remission patients were sampled at one set of times and progressing patients at different ones. Rising at ibrutinib response, clonality subsequently fell back toward baseline at progression.

In germline, CDR1 is LNHDA, CDR2 SQIVND (reference sequence). With 3 bases removed from V and 8 bases from J, the gap between germline ends came to 13 bases. The CDR3 covers 14 residues. As concerns this clone: The target antigen is unknown.

Only in-frame clones appear in the TCRdb table, and some are missing; sequencing was by immunoSEQ multiplex PCR. The data hold about 140,000 clones, with roughly 77% observed a single time. The chain couples TRBV19 to TRBJ1-4, with D perhaps matching TRBD1 (5 bases). Material: PBMCs, obtained after 12 months of ibrutinib treatment. This TCR came from a human donor with chronic lymphocytic leukemia. CDR3 sequence: CASSMRGAGEKLFF. The CDR3 nucleotides read TGTGCCAGTAGTATGAGAGGGGCTGGGGAAAAACTGTTTTTT.